This T cell receptor (beta chain) came from a study of response to subunit inactivated influenza vaccine. Points from the study as a whole: Each seasonal influenza vaccination recruits few new T cells, the authors suggested.

Turning to this clonotype: Its antigen is unknown.

Looked up from germline, CDR1 is MNHNS and CDR2 is SASEGT. V was cut by 4 bases and J by 0 bases, with 12 bases left in between. The CDR3 spans 15 residues. MiXCR, run by TCRdb on the RT-PCR reads, gives a single entry per CDR3 protein. The sample consists of about 620,000 distinct CDR3 sequences, roughly 10% of them appearing once. This chain connects TRBV6-1 to TRBJ1-1, with D possibly matching TRBD1 (6 bases). The sample was PBMCs from blood, taken on the day of vaccination. The receptor comes from a man aged 50 to 60 who received an inactivated influenza vaccine. CDR3 region: CASSGGQSMNTEAFF. In nucleotides, the CDR3 is TGTGCCAGCAGTGGAGGACAGTCCATGAACACTGAAGCTTTCTTT.